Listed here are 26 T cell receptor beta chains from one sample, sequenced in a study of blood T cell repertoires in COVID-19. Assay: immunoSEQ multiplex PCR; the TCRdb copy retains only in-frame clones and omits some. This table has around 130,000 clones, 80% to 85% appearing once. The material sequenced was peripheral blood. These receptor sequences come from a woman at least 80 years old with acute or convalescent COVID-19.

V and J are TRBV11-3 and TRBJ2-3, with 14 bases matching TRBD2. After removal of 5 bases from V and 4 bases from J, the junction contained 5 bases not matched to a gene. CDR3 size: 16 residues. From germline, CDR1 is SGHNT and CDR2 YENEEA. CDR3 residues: CASSDRLAGGSDTQYF. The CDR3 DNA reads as TGTGCCAGCAGCGATAGACTAGCGGGGGGGTCAGATACGCAGTATTTT.

The CDR3 nucleotides read TGTGCCAGCAGCTTAGATAACTCGAATGAGCAGTTCTTC. As protein: CASSLDNSNEQFF. The chain employs TRBV7-6 and TRBJ2-1; D remains ambiguous. Germline V gene sequence: CDR1 SGHVS, CDR2 FNYEAQ. With 1 base removed from V and 7 bases from J, the gap between germline ends came to 8 bases. The CDR3 sequence is 13 residues long.

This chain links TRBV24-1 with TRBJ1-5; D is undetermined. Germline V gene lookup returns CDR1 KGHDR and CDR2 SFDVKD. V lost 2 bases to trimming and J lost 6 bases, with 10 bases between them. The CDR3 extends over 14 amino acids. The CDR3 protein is CATSDYGSGQPQHF. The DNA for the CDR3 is TGTGCCACCAGTGATTATGGGTCGGGTCAGCCCCAGCATTTT.

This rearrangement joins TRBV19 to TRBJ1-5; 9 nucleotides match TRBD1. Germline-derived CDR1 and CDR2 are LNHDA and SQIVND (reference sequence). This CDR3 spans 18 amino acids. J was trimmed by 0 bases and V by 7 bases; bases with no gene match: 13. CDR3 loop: CASTMDRGTLYSNQPQHF. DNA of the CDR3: TGTGCCAGTACCATGGACAGGGGAACATTATATAGCAATCAGCCCCAGCATTTT.

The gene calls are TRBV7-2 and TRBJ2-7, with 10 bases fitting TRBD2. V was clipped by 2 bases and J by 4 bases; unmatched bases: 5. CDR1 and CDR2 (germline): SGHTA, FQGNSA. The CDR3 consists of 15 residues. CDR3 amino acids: CASSLMGLAQYEQYF. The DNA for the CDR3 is TGTGCCAGCAGCTTAATGGGACTAGCGCAGTACGAGCAGTACTTC.

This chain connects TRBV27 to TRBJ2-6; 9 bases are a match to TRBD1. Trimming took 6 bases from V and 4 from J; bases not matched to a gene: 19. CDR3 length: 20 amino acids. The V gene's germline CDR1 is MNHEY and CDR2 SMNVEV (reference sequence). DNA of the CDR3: TGTGCCAGCAGACCAATCCCGAACCCGGGACAGGGTCCCGGGGCCAACGTCCTGACTTTC. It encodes CASRPIPNPGQGPGANVLTF.

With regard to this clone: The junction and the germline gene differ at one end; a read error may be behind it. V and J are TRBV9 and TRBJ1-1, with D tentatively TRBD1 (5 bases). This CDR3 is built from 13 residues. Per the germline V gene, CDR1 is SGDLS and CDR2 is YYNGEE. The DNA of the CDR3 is TGTGCCAGCAGCGTAGATCGCACGGGGGAGAGGAGGTTT. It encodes CASSVDRTGERRF.

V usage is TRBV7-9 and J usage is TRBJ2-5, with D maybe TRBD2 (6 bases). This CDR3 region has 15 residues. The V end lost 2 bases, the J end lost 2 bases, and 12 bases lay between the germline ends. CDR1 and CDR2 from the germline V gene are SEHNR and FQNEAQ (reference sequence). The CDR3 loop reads CASSLLGGVQETQYF. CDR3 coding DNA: TGTGCCAGCAGCTTATTGGGAGGAGTTCAAGAGACCCAGTACTTC.

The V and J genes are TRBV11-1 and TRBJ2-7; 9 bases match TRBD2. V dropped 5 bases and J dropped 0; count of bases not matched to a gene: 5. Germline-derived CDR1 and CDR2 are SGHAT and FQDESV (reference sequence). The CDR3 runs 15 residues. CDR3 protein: CASSRERGASYEQYF. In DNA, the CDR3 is TGTGCCAGCAGCCGAGAGCGGGGGGCCTCCTACGAGCAGTACTTC.

As DNA, the CDR3 is TGTGCCAGCAGTTTATGGCAGAGGCTCAATCAGCCCCAGCATTTT. Translating it yields CASSLWQRLNQPQHF. The V call is TRBV28, the J call TRBJ1-5; D uncertain. Germline values: CDR1 MDHEN, CDR2 SYDVKM. Trimming cost V 0 bases and J 3 bases, with 9 bases left between them. The CDR3 covers 15 residues.

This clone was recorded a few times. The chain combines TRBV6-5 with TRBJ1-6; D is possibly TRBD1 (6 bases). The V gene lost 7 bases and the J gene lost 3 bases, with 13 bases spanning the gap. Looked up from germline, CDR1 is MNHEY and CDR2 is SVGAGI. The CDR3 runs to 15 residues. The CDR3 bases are TGTGCCAGCACCCTGACAGGCGGCTATAATTCACCCCTCCACTTT. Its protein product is CASTLTGGYNSPLHF.

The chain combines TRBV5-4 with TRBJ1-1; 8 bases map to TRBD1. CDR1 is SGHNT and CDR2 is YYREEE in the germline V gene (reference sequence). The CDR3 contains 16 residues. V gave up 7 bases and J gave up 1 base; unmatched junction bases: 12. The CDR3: CASRSGQGAWNTEAFF. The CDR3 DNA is TGTGCCAGCCGTTCCGGGCAGGGGGCATGGAACACTGAAGCTTTCTTT.

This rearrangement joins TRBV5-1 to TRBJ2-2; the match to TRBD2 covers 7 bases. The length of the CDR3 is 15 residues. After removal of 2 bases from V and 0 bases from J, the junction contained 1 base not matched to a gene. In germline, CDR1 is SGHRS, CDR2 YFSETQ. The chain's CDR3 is CASSFRGANTGELFF. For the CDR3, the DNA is TGCGCCAGCAGCTTCCGGGGGGCGAACACCGGGGAGCTGTTTTTT.

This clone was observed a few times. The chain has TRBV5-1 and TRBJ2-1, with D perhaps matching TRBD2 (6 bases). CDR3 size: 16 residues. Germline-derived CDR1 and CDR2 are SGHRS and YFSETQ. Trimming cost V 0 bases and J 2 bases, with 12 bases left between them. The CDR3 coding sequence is TGCGCCAGCAGCTTGGGGGGCGCGGGAACCTACAATGAGCAGTTCTTC. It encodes CASSLGGAGTYNEQFF.

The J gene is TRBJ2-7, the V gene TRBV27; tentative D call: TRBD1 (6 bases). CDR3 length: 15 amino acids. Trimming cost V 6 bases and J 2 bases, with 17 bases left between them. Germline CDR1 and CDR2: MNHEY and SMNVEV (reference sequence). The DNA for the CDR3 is TGTGCCAGCAGGCGGTTACAGGGAGTTCCCTACGAGCAGTACTTC. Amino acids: CASRRLQGVPYEQYF.

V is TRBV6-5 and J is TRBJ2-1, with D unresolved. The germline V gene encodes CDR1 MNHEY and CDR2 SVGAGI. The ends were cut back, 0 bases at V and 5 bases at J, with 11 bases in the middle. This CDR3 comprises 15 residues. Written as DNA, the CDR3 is TGTGCCAGCAGTTACTCGAACTACGCAGACAATGAGCAGTTCTTC. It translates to CASSYSNYADNEQFF.

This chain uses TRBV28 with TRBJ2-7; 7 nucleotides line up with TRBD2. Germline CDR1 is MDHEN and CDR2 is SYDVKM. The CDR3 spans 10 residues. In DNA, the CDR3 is TGTGTGGCAGCGGGAAACGAGCAGTACTTC. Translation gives CVAAGNEQYF.

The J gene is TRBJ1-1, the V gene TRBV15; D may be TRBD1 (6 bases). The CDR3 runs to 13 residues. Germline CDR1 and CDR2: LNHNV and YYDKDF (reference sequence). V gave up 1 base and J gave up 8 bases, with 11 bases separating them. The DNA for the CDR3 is TGTGCCACCAGCAGAGGAGATACAGGGGAAGCTTTCTTT. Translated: CATSRGDTGEAFF.

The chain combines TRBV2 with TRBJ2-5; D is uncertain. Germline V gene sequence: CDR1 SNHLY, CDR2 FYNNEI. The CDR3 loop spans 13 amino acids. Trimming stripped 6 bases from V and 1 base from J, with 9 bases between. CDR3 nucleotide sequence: TGTGCCAGCAGAGCTGGGCCCCAAGAGACCCAGTACTTC. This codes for CASRAGPQETQYF.

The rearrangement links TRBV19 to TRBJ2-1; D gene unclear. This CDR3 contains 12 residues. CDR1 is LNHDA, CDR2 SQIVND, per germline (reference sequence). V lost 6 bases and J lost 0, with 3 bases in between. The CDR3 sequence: CASSGSYNEQFF. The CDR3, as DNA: TGTGCCAGTAGCGGCTCCTACAATGAGCAGTTCTTC. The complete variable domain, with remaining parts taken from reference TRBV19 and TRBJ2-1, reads DGGITQSPKYLFRKEGQNVTLSCEQNLNHDAMYWYRQDPGQGLRLIYYSQIVNDFQKGDIAEGYSVSREKKESFPLTVTSAQKNPTAFYLCASSGSYNEQFFGPGTRLTVL.

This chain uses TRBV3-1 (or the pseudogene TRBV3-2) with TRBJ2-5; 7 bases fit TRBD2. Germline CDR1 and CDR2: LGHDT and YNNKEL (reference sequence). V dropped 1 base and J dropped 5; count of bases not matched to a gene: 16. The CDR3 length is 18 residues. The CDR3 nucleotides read TGTGCCAGCAGCCAAGGGATGGCTAGCACTAGCGATCGCGAGACCCAGTACTTC. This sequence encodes CASSQGMASTSDRETQYF.

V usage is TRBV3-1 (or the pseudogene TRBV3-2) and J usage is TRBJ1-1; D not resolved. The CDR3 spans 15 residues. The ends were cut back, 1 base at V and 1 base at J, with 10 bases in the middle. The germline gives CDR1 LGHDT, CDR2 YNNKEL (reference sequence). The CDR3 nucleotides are TGTGCCAGCAGCCAAGTCCCAGGTTGGAACACTGAAGCTTTCTTT. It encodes CASSQVPGWNTEAFF.

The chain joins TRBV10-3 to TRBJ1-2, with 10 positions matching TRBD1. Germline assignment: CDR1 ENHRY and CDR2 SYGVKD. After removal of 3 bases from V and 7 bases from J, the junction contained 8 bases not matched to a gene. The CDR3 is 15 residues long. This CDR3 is CAISELPTGGFGYTF. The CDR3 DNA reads TGTGCCATCAGTGAATTACCGACAGGGGGCTTTGGCTACACCTTC.

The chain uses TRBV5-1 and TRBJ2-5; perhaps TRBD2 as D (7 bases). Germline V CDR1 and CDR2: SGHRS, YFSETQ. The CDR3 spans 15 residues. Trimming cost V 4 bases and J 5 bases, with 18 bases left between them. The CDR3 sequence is CASSDPGGPGETQYF. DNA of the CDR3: TGCGCCAGCAGCGATCCCGGGGGGCCCGGGGAGACCCAGTACTTC.

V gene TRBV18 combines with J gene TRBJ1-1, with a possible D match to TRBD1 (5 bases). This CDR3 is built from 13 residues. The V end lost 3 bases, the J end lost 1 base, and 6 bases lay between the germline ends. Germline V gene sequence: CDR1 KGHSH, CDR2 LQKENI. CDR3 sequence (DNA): TGTGCCAGCTCACCCCAGGGGAACACTGAAGCTTTCTTT. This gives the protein CASSPQGNTEAFF.

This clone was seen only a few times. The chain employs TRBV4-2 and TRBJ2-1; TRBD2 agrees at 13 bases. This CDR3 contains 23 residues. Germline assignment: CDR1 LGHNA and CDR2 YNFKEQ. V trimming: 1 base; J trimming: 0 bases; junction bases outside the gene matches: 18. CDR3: CASSQGSESGTSGTEASYNEQFF. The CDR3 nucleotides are TGTGCCAGCAGCCAAGGTTCGGAAAGTGGGACTAGCGGGACCGAGGCCTCCTACAATGAGCAGTTCTTC.